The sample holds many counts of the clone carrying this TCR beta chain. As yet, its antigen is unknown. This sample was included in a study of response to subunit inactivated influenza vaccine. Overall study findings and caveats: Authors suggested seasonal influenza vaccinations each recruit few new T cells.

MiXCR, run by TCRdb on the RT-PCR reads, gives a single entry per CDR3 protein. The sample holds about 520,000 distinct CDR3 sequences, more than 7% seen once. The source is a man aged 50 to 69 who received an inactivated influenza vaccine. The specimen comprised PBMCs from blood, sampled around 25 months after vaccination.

CDR3 region: CSASIGVEKLFF. The CDR3 DNA sequence: TGCAGTGCTAGCATCGGGGTTGAAAAACTGTTTTTT. The chain uses TRBV20-1 and TRBJ1-4; no clear D. Germline lookup yields CDR1 DFQATT and CDR2 SNEGSKA (reference sequence). This CDR3 spans 12 amino acids. V lost 3 bases to trimming and J lost 7 bases, with 9 bases between them.